This T cell receptor beta chain was observed in a study of CD8 T cells in ankylosing spondylitis. General observations from the study: Ankylosing spondylitis blood appeared to carry a characteristic TCR beta motif of fewer than 10 highly homologous variants. Disease-linked clones were found to be CD8+ and relatively rare in peripheral blood. Researchers reportedly found disease-linked clones significantly enriched in matched ankylosing spondylitis synovial fluid. In reactive arthritis synovial fluid and blood, some motif variants had been reported before.

Trimming shortened V by 3 bases and J by 3 bases, and 11 bases separated the two germline ends. Germline CDR1 DFQATT, CDR2 SNEGSKA (reference sequence). This CDR3 is built from 13 residues. TCRdb re-called the 5' RACE reads with MiXCR, one entry per CDR3 protein. The sample consists of 150,000 or so distinct CDR3 sequences, 25% to 35% of them appearing once. This clonotype occurred a few times. Its antigen is unidentified. This TCR was sampled from a male donor with ankylosing spondylitis. The chain joins TRBV20-1 to TRBJ2-5; D call uncertain. Specimen: synovial fluid, either unsorted or a sorted T cell fraction (not recorded which). The CDR3 DNA sequence: TGCAGTGCTAGTGCACCCCCTGAAGAGACCCAGTACTTC. Translation: CSASAPPEETQYF.